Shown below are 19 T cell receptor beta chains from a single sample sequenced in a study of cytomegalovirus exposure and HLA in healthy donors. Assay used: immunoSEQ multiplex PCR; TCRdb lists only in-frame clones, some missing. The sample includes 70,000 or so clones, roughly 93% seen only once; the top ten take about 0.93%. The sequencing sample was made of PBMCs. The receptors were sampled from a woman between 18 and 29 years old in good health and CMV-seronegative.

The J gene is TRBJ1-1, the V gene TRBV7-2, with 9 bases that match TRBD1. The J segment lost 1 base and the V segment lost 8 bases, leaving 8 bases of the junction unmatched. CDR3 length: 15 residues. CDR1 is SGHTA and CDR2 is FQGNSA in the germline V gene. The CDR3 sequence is CASRTGGARNTEAFF. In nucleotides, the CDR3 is TGTGCCAGCCGAACAGGGGGCGCAAGGAACACTGAAGCTTTCTTT.

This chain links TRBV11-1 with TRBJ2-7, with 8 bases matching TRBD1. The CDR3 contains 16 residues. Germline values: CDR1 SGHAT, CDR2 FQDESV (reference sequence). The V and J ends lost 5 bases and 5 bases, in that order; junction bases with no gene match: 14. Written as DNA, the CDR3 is TGTGCCAGCAGCGCAATTAAGGACAGGGAAATCAACGAGCAGTACTTC. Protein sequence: CASSAIKDREINEQYF.

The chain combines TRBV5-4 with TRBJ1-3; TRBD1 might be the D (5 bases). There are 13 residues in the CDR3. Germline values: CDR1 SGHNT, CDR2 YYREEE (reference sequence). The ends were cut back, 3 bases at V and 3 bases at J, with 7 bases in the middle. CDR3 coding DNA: TGTGCCAGCAGCTCCCAGGGTGGAAACACCATATATTTT. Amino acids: CASSSQGGNTIYF.

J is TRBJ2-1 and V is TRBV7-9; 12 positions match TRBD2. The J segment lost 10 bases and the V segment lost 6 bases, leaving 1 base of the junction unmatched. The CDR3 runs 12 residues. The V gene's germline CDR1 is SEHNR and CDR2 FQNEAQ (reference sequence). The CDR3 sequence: CASRGTSGEQFF. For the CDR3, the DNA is TGTGCCAGCAGAGGGACTAGCGGGGAGCAGTTCTTC.

The CDR3 DNA is TGTGCCAGCAGTTTTCTCCGCAGTGATAATGAAAAACTGTTTTTT. Its translation: CASSFLRSDNEKLFF. This chain links TRBV27 with TRBJ1-4; no clear D. This CDR3 is built from 15 residues. From germline, CDR1 is MNHEY and CDR2 SMNVEV (reference sequence). The V end lost 3 bases, the J end lost 4 bases, and 12 bases lay between the germline ends.

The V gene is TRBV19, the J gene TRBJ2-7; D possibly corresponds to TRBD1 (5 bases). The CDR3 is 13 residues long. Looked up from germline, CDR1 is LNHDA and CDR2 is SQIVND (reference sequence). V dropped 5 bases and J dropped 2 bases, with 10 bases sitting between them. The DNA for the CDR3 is TGTGCCAGTAGTTACAGGATCACCTACGAGCAGTACTTC. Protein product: CASSYRITYEQYF.

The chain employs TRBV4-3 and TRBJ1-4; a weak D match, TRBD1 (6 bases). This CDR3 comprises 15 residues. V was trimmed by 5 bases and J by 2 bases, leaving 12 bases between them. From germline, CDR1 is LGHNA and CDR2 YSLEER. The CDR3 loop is CASSRTGLTNEKLFF. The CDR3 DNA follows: TGCGCCAGCAGCAGAACAGGGTTGACTAATGAAAAACTGTTTTTT.

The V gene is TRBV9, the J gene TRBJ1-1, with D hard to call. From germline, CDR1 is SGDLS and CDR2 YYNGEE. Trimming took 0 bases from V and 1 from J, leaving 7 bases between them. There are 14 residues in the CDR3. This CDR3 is CASSVENTNTEAFF. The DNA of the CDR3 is TGTGCCAGCAGCGTAGAAAACACGAACACTGAAGCTTTCTTT.

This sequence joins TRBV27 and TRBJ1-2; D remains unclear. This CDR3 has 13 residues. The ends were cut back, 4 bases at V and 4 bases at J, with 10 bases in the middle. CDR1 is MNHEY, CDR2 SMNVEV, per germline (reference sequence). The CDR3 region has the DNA TGTGCCAGCAGTTACGGTTCCCGCTATGGCTACACCTTC. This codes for CASSYGSRYGYTF.

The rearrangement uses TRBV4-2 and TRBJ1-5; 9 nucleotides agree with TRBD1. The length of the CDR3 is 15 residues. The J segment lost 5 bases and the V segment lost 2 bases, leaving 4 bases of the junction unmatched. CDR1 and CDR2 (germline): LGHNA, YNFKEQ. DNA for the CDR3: TGTGCCAGCAGCCAACTGGACAGGGGAGATCAGCCCCAGCATTTT. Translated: CASSQLDRGDQPQHF.

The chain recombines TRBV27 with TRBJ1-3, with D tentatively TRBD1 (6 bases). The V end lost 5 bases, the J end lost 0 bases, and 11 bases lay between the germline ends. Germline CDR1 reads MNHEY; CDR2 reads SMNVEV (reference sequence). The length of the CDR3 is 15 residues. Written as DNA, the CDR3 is TGTGCCAGCAGTGTCGACAGGACCTCTGGAAACACCATATATTTT. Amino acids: CASSVDRTSGNTIYF.

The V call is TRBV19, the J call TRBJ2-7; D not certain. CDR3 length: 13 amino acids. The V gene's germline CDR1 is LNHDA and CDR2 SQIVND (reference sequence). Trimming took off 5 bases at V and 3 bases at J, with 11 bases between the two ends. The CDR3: CASSPAAIYEQYF. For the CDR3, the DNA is TGTGCCAGTAGTCCGGCAGCGATCTACGAGCAGTACTTC. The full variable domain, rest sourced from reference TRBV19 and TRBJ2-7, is DGGITQSPKYLFRKEGQNVTLSCEQNLNHDAMYWYRQDPGQGLRLIYYSQIVNDFQKGDIAEGYSVSREKKESFPLTVTSAQKNPTAFYLCASSPAAIYEQYFGPGTRLTVT.

In DNA, the CDR3 is TGTGCCAGCAGCTTAGGGTACTTGAGGGGGAACTACGAGCAGTACTTC. Amino acid sequence: CASSLGYLRGNYEQYF. The J gene is TRBJ2-7, the V gene TRBV11-2, with TRBD1 as a possible D gene (6 bases). The V and J ends lost 1 base and 3 bases respectively, with 16 bases between them. Germline V gene sequence: CDR1 SGHAT, CDR2 FQNNGV. The CDR3 covers 16 residues. The variable domain in full, completed from reference TRBV11-2 and TRBJ2-7, reads EAGVAQSPRYKIIEKRQSVAFWCNPISGHATLYWYQQILGQGPKLLIQFQNNGVVDDSQLPKDRFSAERLKGVDSTLKIQPAKLEDSAVYLCASSLGYLRGNYEQYFGPGTRLTVT.

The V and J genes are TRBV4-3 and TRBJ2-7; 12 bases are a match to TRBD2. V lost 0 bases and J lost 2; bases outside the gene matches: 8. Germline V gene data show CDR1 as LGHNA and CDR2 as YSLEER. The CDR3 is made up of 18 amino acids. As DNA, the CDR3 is TGCGCCAGCAGCCAAGATCGGGCTCTAGCGGGGGGGCCCTACGAGCAGTACTTC. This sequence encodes CASSQDRALAGGPYEQYF.

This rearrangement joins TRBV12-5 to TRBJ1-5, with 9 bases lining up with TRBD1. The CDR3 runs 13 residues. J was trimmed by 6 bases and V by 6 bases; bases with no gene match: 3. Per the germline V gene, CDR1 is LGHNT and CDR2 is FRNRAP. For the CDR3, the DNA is TGTGCTAGTGGGACAGGGGGAAGTCAGCCCCAGCATTTT. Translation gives CASGTGGSQPQHF.

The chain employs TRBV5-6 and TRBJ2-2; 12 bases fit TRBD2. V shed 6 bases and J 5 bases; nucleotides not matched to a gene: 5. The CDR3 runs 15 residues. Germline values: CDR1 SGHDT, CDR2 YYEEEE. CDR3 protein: CASIGLAGLTGELFF. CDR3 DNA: TGTGCCAGCATCGGACTAGCGGGGCTGACCGGGGAGCTGTTTTTT.

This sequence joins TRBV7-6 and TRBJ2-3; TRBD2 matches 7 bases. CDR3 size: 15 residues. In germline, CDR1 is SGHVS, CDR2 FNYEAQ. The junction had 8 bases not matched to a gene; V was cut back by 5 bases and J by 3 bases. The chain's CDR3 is CASSLGAGVTDTQYF. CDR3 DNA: TGTGCCAGCAGCCTCGGGGCGGGAGTAACAGATACGCAGTATTTT.

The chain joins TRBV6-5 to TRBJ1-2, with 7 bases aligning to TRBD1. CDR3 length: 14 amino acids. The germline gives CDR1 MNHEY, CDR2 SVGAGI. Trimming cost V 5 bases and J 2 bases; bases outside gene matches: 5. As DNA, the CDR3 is TGTGCCAGCAGTCTGTCAGGGGGAAACTATGGCTACACCTTC. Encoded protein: CASSLSGGNYGYTF.

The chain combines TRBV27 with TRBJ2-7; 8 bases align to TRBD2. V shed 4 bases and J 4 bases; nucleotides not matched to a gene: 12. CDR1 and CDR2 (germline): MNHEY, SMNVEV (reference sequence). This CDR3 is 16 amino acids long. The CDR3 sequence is CASSYSGGGPTYEQYF. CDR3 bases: TGTGCCAGCAGTTACTCGGGGGGGGGCCCCACGTACGAGCAGTACTTC.